This TCR beta chain was documented in a study of immune characterization of retroperitoneal liposarcoma. With 5 bases clipped from V and 13 bases from J, the junction kept 12 bases outside the gene matches. The germline CDR1 and CDR2 sequences are MNHNS and SASEGT. The CDR3 spans 14 residues. TCRdb processed the PCR reads anew with MiXCR; each CDR3 protein has one entry. The table has around 12,000 distinct CDR3 sequences, approximately 48% seen once. This TCR came from a female donor with retroperitoneal liposarcoma. The genes are TRBV6-1 and TRBJ2-4; TRBD2 matches at 9 bases. The source material was tumor tissue. The chain's CDR3 is CASSFYSGRGEQYF. CDR3 nucleotide sequence: TGTGCCAGCAGTTTCTATAGCGGGAGAGGGGAGCAGTACTTC.